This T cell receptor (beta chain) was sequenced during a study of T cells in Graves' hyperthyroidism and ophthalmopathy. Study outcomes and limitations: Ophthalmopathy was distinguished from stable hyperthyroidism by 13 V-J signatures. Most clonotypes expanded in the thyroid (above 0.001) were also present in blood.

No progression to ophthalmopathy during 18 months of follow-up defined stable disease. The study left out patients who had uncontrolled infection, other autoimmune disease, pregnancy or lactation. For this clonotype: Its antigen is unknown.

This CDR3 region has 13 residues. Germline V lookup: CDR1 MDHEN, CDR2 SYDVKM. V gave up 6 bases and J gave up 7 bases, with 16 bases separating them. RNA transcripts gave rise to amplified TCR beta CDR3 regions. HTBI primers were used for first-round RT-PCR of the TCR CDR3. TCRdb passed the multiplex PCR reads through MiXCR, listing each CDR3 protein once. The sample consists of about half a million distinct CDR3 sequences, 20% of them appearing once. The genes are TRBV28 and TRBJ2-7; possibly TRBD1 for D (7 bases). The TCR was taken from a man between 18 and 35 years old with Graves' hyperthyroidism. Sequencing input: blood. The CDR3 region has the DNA TGTGCCAGCAGCCTTGACAGGGAGGCTGAGCAGTACTTC. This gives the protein CASSLDREAEQYF.